This T cell receptor (beta chain) derives from a study of blood T cells in healthy people across ages. Regarding the study as a whole: Researchers said unsorted PBMCs prevented a conclusive naive versus antigen-experienced comparison.

Next came a second PCR, run for roughly 6 to 11 cycles, which used a sample-barcoded 5' primer along with a J-beta primer mix. The template-switch adaptor was a 5' adaptor with 12 random nucleotides. It tagged each cDNA molecule. TCRdb itself ran the 5' RACE reads through MiXCR, one entry per CDR3 protein. The sample lists around 800,000 distinct CDR3 sequences; more than 35% were seen once. About this clonotype: What it binds is unknown.

Germline values: CDR1 SQVTM, CDR2 ANQGSEA. V lost 1 base and J lost 4; bases outside the gene matches: 7. The CDR3 has 15 amino acids. J is TRBJ2-3 and V is TRBV29-1; 8 nucleotides agree with TRBD2. Sample: blood. The source of this sequence is an elderly man in good health. The CDR3 here is CSVEGQRETPDTQYF. The CDR3 nucleotides read TGCAGCGTTGAAGGTCAGCGGGAGACCCCAGATACGCAGTATTTT.